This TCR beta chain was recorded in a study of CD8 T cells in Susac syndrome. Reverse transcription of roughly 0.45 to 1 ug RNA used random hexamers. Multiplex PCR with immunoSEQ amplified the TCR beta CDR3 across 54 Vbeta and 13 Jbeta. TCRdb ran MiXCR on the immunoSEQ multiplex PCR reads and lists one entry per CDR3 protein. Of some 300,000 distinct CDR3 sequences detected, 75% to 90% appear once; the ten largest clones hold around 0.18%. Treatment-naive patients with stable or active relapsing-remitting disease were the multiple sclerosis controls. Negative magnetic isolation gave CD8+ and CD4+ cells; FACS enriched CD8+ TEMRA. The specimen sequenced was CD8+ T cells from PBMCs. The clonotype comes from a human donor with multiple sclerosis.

The CDR3 sequence is CASGSGGANYGYTF. CDR3 DNA sequence: TGTGCCAGCGGCTCAGGGGGCGCTAACTATGGCTACACCTTC. The chain recombines TRBV9 with TRBJ1-2; 8 nucleotides align to TRBD1. The germline gives CDR1 SGDLS, CDR2 YYNGEE. The CDR3 consists of 14 residues. Unmatched junction bases numbered 5, after V lost 7 bases and J lost 0 bases.